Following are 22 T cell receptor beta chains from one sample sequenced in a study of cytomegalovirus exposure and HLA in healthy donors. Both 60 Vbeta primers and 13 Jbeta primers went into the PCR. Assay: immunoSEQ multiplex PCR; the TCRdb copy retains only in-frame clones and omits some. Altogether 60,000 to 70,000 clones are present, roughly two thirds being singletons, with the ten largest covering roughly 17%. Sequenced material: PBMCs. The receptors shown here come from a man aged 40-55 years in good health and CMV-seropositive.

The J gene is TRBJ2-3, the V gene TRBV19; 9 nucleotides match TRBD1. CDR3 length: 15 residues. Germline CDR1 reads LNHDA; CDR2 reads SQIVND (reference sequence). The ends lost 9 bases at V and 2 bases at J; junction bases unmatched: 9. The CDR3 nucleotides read TGTGCCAGAGCACAGGACAGGGGAGTCACAGATACGCAGTATTTT. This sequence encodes CARAQDRGVTDTQYF.

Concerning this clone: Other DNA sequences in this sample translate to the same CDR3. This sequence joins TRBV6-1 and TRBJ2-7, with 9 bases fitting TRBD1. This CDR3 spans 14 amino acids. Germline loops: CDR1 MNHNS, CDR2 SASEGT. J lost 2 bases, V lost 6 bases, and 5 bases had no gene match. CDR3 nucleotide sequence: TGTGCCAGCAGGCCGGGACAGGGAACCTACGAGCAGTACTTC. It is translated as CASRPGQGTYEQYF.

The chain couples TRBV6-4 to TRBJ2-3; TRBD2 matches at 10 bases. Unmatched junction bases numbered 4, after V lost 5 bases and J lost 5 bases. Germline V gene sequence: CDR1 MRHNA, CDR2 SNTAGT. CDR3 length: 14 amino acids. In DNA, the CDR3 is TGTGCCAGCAGTCCAAGCGGGGGGGGAGATACGCAGTATTTT. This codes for CASSPSGGGDTQYF.

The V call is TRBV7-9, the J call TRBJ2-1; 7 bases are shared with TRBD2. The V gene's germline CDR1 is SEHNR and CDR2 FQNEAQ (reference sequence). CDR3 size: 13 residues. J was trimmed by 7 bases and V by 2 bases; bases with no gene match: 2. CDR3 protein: CASSLSSGNEQFF. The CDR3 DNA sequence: TGTGCCAGCAGCTTAAGTAGCGGGAATGAGCAGTTCTTC. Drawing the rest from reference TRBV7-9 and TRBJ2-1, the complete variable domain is DTGVSQNPRHKITKRGQNVTFRCDPISEHNRLYWYRQTLGQGPEFLTYFQNEAQLEKSRLLSDRFSAERPKGSFSTLEIQRTEQGDSAMYLCASSLSSGNEQFFGPGTRLTVL.

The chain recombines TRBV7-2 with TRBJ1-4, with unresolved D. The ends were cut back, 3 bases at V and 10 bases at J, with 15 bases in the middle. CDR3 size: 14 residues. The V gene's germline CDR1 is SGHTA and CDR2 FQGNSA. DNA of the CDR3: TGTGCCAGCAGCTTTACTATTGAGGTTGGAAAACTGTTTTTT. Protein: CASSFTIEVGKLFF.

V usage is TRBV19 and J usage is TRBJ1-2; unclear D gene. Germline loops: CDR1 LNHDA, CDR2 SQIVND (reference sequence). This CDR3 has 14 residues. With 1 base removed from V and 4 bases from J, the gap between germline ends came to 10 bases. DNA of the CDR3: TGTGCCAGTAGTATAGTCCCTAATATCTATGGCTACACCTTC. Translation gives CASSIVPNIYGYTF.

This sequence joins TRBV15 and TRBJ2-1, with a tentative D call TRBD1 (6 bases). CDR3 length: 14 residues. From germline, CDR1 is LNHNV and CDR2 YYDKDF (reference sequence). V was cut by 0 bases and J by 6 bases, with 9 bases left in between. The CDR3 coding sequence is TGTGCCACCAGCAGAGATCTGGACAGCAATGAGCAGTTCTTC. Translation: CATSRDLDSNEQFF.

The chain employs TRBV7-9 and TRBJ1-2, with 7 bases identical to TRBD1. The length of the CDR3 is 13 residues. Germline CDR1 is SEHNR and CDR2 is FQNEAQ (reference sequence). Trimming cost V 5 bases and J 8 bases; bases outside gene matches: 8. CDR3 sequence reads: CASSEGRGGGYTF. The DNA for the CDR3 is TGTGCCAGCAGCGAGGGGAGAGGGGGCGGCTACACCTTC.

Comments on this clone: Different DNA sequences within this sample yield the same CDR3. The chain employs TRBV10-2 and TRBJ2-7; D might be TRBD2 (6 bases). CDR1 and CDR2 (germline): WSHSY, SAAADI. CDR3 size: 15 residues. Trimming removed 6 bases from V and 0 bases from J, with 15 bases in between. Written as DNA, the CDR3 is TGCGCCAGCAGCGTCGGGCCTAGCGTCTCCTACGAGCAGTACTTC. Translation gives CASSVGPSVSYEQYF.

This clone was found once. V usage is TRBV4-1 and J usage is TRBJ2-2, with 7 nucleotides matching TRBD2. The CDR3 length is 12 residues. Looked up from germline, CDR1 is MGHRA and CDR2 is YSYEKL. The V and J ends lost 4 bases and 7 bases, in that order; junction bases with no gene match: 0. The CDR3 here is CASSRGGGELFF. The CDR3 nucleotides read TGCGCCAGCAGCCGGGGGGGCGGGGAGCTGTTTTTT.

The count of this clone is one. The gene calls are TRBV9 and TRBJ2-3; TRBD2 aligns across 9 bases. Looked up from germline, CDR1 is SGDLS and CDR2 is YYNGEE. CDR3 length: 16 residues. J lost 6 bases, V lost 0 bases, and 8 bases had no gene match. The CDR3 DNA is TGTGCCAGCAGCGTAGCGCCGAGCGGGGGGAGGGATACGCAGTATTTT. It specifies CASSVAPSGGRDTQYF.

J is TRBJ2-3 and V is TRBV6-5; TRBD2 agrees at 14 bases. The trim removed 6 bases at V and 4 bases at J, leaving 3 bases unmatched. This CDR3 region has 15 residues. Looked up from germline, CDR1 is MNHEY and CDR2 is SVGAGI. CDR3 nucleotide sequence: TGTGCCAGCAGGATGACTAGCGGGAGGGCAGATACGCAGTATTTT. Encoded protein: CASRMTSGRADTQYF.

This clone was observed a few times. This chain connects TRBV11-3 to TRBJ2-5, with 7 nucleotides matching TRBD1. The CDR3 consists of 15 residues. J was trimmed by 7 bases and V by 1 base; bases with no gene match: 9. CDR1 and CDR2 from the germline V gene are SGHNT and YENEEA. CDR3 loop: CASSLGQGSFGTQYF. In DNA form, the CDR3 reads TGTGCCAGCAGCTTAGGACAGGGCTCGTTCGGGACCCAGTACTTC.

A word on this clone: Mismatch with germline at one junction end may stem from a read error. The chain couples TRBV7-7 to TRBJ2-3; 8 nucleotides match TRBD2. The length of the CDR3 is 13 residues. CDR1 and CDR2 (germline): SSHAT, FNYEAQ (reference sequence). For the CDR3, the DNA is TGTGCTAGCAGCGGGACTAGTAAGGATACGCAGTATTTT. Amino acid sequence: CASSGTSKDTQYF.

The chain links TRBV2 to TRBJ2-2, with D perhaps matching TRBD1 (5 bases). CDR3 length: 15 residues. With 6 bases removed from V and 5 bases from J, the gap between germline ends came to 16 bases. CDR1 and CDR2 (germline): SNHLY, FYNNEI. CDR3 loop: CASRPGRAETGELFF. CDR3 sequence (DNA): TGTGCCAGCAGGCCCGGCAGGGCGGAAACCGGGGAGCTGTTTTTT.

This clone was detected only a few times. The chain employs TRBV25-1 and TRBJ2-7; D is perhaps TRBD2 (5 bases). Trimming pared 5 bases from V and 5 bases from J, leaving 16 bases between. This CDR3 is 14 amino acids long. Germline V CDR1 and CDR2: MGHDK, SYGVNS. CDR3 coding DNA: TGTGCCAGCAGTTCCGAAAGAGGGTTCGACGAGCAGTACTTC. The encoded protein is CASSSERGFDEQYF.

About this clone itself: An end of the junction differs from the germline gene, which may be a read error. The CDR3 DNA reads TGTTCCAGCATCCGAGGGTCAACTAATGAAAAACTGTTTTTT. Translation gives CSSIRGSTNEKLFF. The gene calls are TRBV7-9 and TRBJ1-4; no clear D gene. Germline V gives CDR1 SEHNR, CDR2 FQNEAQ (reference sequence). The CDR3 runs to 14 residues. Full variable domain (outside the CDR3, taken from reference TRBV7-9 and TRBJ1-4): DTGVSQNPRHKITKRGQNVTFRCDPISEHNRLYWYRQTLGQGPEFLTYFQNEAQLEKSRLLSDRFSAERPKGSFSTLEIQRTEQGDSAMYLCSSIRGSTNEKLFFGSGTQLSVL.

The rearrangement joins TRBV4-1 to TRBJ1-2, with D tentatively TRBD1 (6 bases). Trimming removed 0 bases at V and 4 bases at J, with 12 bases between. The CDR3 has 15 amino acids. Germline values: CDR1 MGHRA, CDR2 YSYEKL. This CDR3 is CASSQDRQGIYGYTF. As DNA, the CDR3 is TGCGCCAGCAGCCAAGATCGCCAGGGGATCTATGGCTACACCTTC.

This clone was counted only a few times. The chain's CDR3 is CASSLYRGEDGYTF. The CDR3 nucleotides read TGTGCCAGCAGTTTATATCGGGGGGAGGATGGCTACACCTTC. This chain joins TRBV27 and TRBJ1-2; possibly TRBD1 for D (5 bases). CDR3 size: 14 residues. CDR1 is MNHEY, CDR2 SMNVEV, per germline (reference sequence). The V gene lost 1 base and the J gene lost 6 bases, with 12 bases spanning the gap.

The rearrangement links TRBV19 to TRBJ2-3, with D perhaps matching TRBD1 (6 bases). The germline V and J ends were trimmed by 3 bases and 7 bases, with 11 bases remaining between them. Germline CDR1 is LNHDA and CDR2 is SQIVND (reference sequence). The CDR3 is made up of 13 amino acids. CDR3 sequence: CASSIPGANTQYF. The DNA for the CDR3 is TGTGCCAGTAGTATTCCAGGGGCGAATACGCAGTATTTT.

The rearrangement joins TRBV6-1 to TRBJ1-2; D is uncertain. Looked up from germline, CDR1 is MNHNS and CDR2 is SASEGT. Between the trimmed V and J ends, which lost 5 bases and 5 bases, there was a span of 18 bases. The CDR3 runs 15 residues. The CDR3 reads CASSFDPTGRYGYTF. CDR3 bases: TGTGCCAGCAGTTTCGATCCTACCGGGAGGTATGGCTACACCTTC.

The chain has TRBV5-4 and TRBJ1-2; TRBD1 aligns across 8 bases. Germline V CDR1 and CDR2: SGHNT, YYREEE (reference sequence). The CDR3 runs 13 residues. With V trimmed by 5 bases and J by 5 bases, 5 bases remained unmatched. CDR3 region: CASRAGGLYGYTF. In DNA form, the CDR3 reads TGTGCCAGCAGAGCAGGGGGCTTGTATGGCTACACCTTC.